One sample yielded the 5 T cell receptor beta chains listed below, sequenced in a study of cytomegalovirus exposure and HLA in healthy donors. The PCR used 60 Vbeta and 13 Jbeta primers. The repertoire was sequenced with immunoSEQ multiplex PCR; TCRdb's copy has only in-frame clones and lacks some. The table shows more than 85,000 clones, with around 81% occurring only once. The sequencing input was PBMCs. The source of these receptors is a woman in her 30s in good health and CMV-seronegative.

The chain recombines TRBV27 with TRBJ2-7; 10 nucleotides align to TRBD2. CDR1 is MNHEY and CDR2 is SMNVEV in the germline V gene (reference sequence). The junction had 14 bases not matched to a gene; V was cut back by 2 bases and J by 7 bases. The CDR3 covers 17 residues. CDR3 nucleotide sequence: TGTGCCAGCAGTTTAACCCACCTAGCGGGAGTCTCGCGGGAGCAGTACTTC. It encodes CASSLTHLAGVSREQYF.

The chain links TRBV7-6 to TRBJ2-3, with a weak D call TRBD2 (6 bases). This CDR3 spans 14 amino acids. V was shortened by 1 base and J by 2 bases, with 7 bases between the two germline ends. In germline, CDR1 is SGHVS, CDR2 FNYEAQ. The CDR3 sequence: CASSLGGDTDTQYF. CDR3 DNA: TGTGCCAGCAGCTTAGGCGGGGACACAGATACGCAGTATTTT. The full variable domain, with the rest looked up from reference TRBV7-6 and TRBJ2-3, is GAGVSQSPRYKVTKRGQDVALRCDPISGHVSLYWYRQALGQGPEFLTYFNYEAQQDKSGLPNDRFSAERPEGSISTLTIQRTEQRDSAMYRCASSLGGDTDTQYFGPGTRLTVL.

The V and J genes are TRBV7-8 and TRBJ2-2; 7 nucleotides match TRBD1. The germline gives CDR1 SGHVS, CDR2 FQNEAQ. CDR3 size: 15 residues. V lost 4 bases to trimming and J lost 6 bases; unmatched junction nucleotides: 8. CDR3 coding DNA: TGTGCCAGCAGCTCAAAAACAGGGGCCTCCGGGGAGCTGTTTTTT. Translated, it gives CASSSKTGASGELFF.

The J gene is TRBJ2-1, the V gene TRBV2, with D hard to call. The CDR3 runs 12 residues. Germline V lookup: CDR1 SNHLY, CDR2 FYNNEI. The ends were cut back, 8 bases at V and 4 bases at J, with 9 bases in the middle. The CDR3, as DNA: TGTGCCAGCGGAGCACCTTACAATGAGCAGTTCTTC. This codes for CASGAPYNEQFF.

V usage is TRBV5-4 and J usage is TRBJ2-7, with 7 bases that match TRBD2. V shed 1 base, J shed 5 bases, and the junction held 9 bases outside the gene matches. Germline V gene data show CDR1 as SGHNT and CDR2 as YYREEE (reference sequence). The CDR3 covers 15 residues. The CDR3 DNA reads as TGTGCCAGCAGCTTGTATGGGGGAGGGGAGGACGAGCAGTACTTC. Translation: CASSLYGGGEDEQYF.